Each of the 30 T cell receptor beta chains below was sequenced from the same sample in a study of blood T cell repertoires in COVID-19. Measured with immunoSEQ multiplex PCR; TCRdb has only the in-frame clones, and not every one. This table holds 150,000 or so clones, approximately 90% found once. Sequencing was carried out using peripheral blood. The receptors here all came from a woman aged 50 to 65 with acute or convalescent COVID-19.

The chain recombines TRBV19 with TRBJ1-5; D gene uncertain. Trimming took off 1 base at V and 6 bases at J, with 10 bases between the two ends. The CDR3 consists of 14 residues. Germline V gene data show CDR1 as LNHDA and CDR2 as SQIVND (reference sequence). CDR3 in DNA: TGTGCCAGTAGTATAGGGAAGGCGGGTCAGCCCCAGCATTTT. Encoded protein: CASSIGKAGQPQHF.

Relative to its sample, this clone is medium-sized. This sequence joins TRBV6-4 and TRBJ2-7; 7 nucleotides match TRBD1. CDR1 MRHNA and CDR2 SNTAGT come from the germline V gene. The CDR3 runs 12 residues. V lost 4 bases and J lost 3; bases outside the gene matches: 0. The CDR3 nucleotides read TGTGCCAGCAGTGGGACAGGCTACGAGCAGTACTTC. This sequence encodes CASSGTGYEQYF.

This clone was observed once. The chain combines TRBV13 with TRBJ1-1; TRBD1 is a possible D gene (6 bases). CDR3 length equals 14 residues. The germline V gene encodes CDR1 PRHDT and CDR2 FYEKMQ (reference sequence). The germline V and J ends were trimmed by 4 bases and 0 bases, with 9 bases remaining between them. The CDR3 nucleotides are TGTGCCAGCAGCTCGACAGGAGTGAACACTGAAGCTTTCTTT. Residues: CASSSTGVNTEAFF.

The rearrangement joins TRBV10-3 to TRBJ1-2; D may be TRBD1 (6 bases). V was shortened by 0 bases and J by 6 bases, with 23 bases between the two germline ends. Germline V gives CDR1 ENHRY, CDR2 SYGVKD. This CDR3 is 18 amino acids long. CDR3 nucleotides: TGTGCCATCAGTGAGTCTTGGGGCAGGGGTCCCACTTGGAATGGCTACACCTTC. It codes for CAISESWGRGPTWNGYTF.

A note on this clone: In the same sample, other DNA sequences code for this CDR3. The chain uses TRBV7-3 and TRBJ2-3; a weak D match, TRBD1 (5 bases). The germline gives CDR1 SGHTA, CDR2 FQGTGA. V lost 4 bases, J lost 1 base, and 6 bases lay in between. The CDR3 runs to 13 residues. The CDR3 DNA follows: TGTGCCAGCAGCTCGACAGGCACAGATACGCAGTATTTT. It specifies CASSSTGTDTQYF.

The chain recombines TRBV7-8 with TRBJ1-3, with D hard to call. CDR1 and CDR2 from the germline V gene are SGHVS and FQNEAQ. V was pared by 1 base and J by 0 bases, with 13 bases between. The CDR3 runs 17 residues. CDR3 coding DNA: TGTGCCAGCAGCTTAGGTGGAGAGCTCTACTCTGGAAACACCATATATTTT. It yields the protein CASSLGGELYSGNTIYF.

This sequence joins TRBV7-9 and TRBJ2-3, with D possibly matching TRBD1 (5 bases). The CDR3 has 14 residues. V dropped 4 bases and J dropped 4 bases, with 12 bases sitting between them. Germline values: CDR1 SEHNR, CDR2 FQNEAQ (reference sequence). CDR3 loop: CASSSGATPDTQYF. The CDR3 DNA reads TGTGCCAGCAGCTCTGGGGCCACCCCAGATACGCAGTATTTT.

This chain connects TRBV20-1 to TRBJ2-3; 10 bases fit TRBD2. V dropped 6 bases and J dropped 2; count of bases not matched to a gene: 5. The CDR3 length is 14 residues. The germline V gene has CDR1 DFQATT and CDR2 SNEGSKA (reference sequence). CDR3 amino acids: CSASSGRITDTQYF. CDR3 DNA sequence: TGCAGTGCGAGTAGCGGGAGGATCACAGATACGCAGTATTTT.

This chain connects TRBV19 to TRBJ1-5; no firm D call. This CDR3 is 15 amino acids long. V was shortened by 3 bases and J by 1 base, with 10 bases between the two germline ends. The germline gives CDR1 LNHDA, CDR2 SQIVND (reference sequence). CDR3 region: CASSIAGISNQPQHF. The CDR3 coding sequence is TGTGCCAGTAGTATCGCCGGGATCAGCAATCAGCCCCAGCATTTT.

The J gene is TRBJ2-3, the V gene TRBV5-1, with 12 bases lining up with TRBD2. CDR3 size: 16 residues. J gave up 5 bases and V 1 base, and 5 bases lay outside the gene matches. Germline CDR1 SGHRS, CDR2 YFSETQ. The CDR3 DNA is TGCGCCAGCAGCTTGATGCTAGCGGGAGGGTTAGATACGCAGTATTTT. This translates into CASSLMLAGGLDTQYF.

The J gene is TRBJ1-4, the V gene TRBV7-9; 9 bases match TRBD1. V shed 1 base and J 2 bases; nucleotides not matched to a gene: 8. This CDR3 has 18 residues. CDR1 is SEHNR, CDR2 FQNEAQ, per germline (reference sequence). The CDR3 here is CASSLGLGQGGTNEKLFF. CDR3 in DNA: TGTGCCAGCAGCTTAGGGTTGGGACAGGGAGGCACTAATGAAAAACTGTTTTTT.

This clone was counted once. This sequence joins TRBV11-3 and TRBJ1-4; possible D gene TRBD1, 6 bases. V was pared by 8 bases and J by 4 bases, with 14 bases between. The CDR3 length is 14 residues. Per the germline V gene, CDR1 is SGHNT and CDR2 is YENEEA. CDR3 amino acids: CASRAGANNEKLFF. Written as DNA, the CDR3 is TGTGCCAGCCGGGCGGGGGCTAATAATGAAAAACTGTTTTTT.

This clone appeared once. The chain has TRBV27 and TRBJ1-5; TRBD1 matches 8 bases. The CDR3 has 16 amino acids. The V gene's germline CDR1 is MNHEY and CDR2 SMNVEV (reference sequence). J was trimmed by 6 bases and V by 4 bases; bases with no gene match: 11. The CDR3, as DNA: TGTGCCAGCAGTTCAGCCTACAGGGGGTCAGGTCAGCCCCAGCATTTT. Its protein is CASSSAYRGSGQPQHF.

V gene TRBV2 combines with J gene TRBJ2-2, with D tentatively TRBD1 (5 bases). The germline gives CDR1 SNHLY, CDR2 FYNNEI. Trimming left V 6 bases short and J 6 bases short, with 11 bases between. This CDR3 is built from 13 residues. The DNA of the CDR3 is TGTGCCAGCAGCGATGACAGTGCCGGGGAGCTGTTTTTT. It encodes CASSDDSAGELFF.

The chain couples TRBV4-3 to TRBJ2-1; 7 nucleotides line up with TRBD1. This CDR3 spans 15 amino acids. Germline CDR1 is LGHNA and CDR2 is YSLEER. V lost 0 bases, J lost 5 bases, and 4 bases stayed unmatched. The CDR3 bases are TGCGCCAGCAGCCAAGATCGACAGGGAAACAATGAGCAGTTCTTC. Translation: CASSQDRQGNNEQFF.

The chain carries TRBV29-1 and TRBJ1-4, with a weak D call TRBD1 (6 bases). Germline lookup yields CDR1 SQVTM and CDR2 ANQGSEA. CDR3 size: 13 residues. With 2 bases removed from V and 6 bases from J, the gap between germline ends came to 10 bases. The CDR3: CSVELSGDEKLFF. The CDR3 nucleotides are TGCAGCGTTGAATTGTCAGGGGATGAAAAACTGTTTTTT.

V is TRBV19 and J is TRBJ2-1; no clear D. There are 15 residues in the CDR3. Trimming shortened V by 3 bases and J by 0 bases, and 9 bases separated the two germline ends. CDR1 and CDR2 (germline): LNHDA, SQIVND (reference sequence). The CDR3 protein is CASSISFGSYNEQFF. CDR3 nucleotides: TGTGCCAGTAGTATCTCCTTCGGCTCCTACAATGAGCAGTTCTTC.

The V call is TRBV4-3, the J call TRBJ2-3; 8 bases are shared with TRBD2. The trim removed 0 bases at V and 2 bases at J, leaving 4 bases unmatched. Per germline, CDR1 LGHNA and CDR2 YSLEER. This CDR3 has 16 amino acids. The CDR3 reads CASSQDPGGNTDTQYF. CDR3 DNA: TGCGCCAGCAGCCAAGATCCGGGAGGGAACACAGATACGCAGTATTTT.

The chain links TRBV2 to TRBJ2-7; 8 bases are a match to TRBD1. The germline CDR1 and CDR2 sequences are SNHLY and FYNNEI. V lost 8 bases to trimming and J lost 3 bases; unmatched junction nucleotides: 6. The CDR3 consists of 13 residues. This chain's CDR3 is CASYRGKGYEQYF. The CDR3 DNA follows: TGTGCCAGCTACAGGGGGAAGGGCTACGAGCAGTACTTC.

J is TRBJ1-1 and V is TRBV18, with 10 bases matching TRBD1. Trimming cost V 3 bases and J 6 bases; bases outside gene matches: 7. CDR1 is KGHSH, CDR2 LQKENI, per germline. CDR3 length: 15 residues. CDR3: CASSPTGTGDSEAFF. CDR3 DNA sequence: TGTGCCAGCTCACCTACCGGGACAGGGGACTCTGAAGCTTTCTTT. Full variable domain (missing parts from reference TRBV18 and TRBJ1-1): NAGVMQNPRHLVRRRGQEARLRCSPMKGHSHVYWYRQLPEEGLKFMVYLQKENIIDESGMPKERFSAEFPKEGPSILRIQQVVRGDSAAYFCASSPTGTGDSEAFFGQGTRLTVV.

This chain joins TRBV7-2 and TRBJ1-2; D not resolved. Germline V gene sequence: CDR1 SGHTA, CDR2 FQGNSA. V was clipped by 5 bases and J by 4 bases, with 11 bases between them. This CDR3 region has 13 residues. Written as DNA, the CDR3 is TGTGCCAGCAGCCCGCGGGCCGTCTATGGCTACACCTTC. Encoded protein: CASSPRAVYGYTF.

The chain has TRBV6-5 and TRBJ1-1; 7 bases agree with TRBD1. Germline loops: CDR1 MNHEY, CDR2 SVGAGI. V was clipped by 6 bases and J by 4 bases; unmatched bases: 11. This CDR3 comprises 15 residues. In DNA form, the CDR3 reads TGTGCCAGCAGAGAGACAGGGATCGGATCCACTGAAGCTTTCTTT. This translates into CASRETGIGSTEAFF.

This chain uses TRBV7-3 with TRBJ1-2, with 9 bases lining up with TRBD1. The CDR3 runs to 15 residues. CDR1 is SGHTA and CDR2 is FQGTGA in the germline V gene. V dropped 5 bases and J dropped 4; count of bases not matched to a gene: 8. CDR3 in amino acids: CASSLTGGGSYGYTF. The CDR3 DNA sequence: TGTGCCAGCAGCCTTACAGGGGGCGGTAGCTATGGCTACACCTTC.

This clone was seen more than once but under ten times. The chain couples TRBV6-1 to TRBJ1-4, with 9 bases matching TRBD1. Trimming at V came to 4 bases and at J to 6 bases, leaving 9 bases not matched to a gene. The CDR3 spans 16 residues. Germline assignment: CDR1 MNHNS and CDR2 SASEGT. The CDR3 sequence: CASSVFYRGRDEKLFF. The CDR3 DNA follows: TGTGCCAGCAGTGTATTCTACAGGGGGCGCGATGAAAAACTGTTTTTT.

The chain is built from TRBV19 and TRBJ2-1; possible D gene TRBD2, 6 bases. The CDR3 totals 15 residues. Germline V gene lookup returns CDR1 LNHDA and CDR2 SQIVND (reference sequence). V dropped 5 bases and J dropped 1 base, with 12 bases sitting between them. The CDR3 DNA follows: TGTGCCAGTAGTCGGGTGGCGGGGTCCTACAATGAGCAGTTCTTC. Translation: CASSRVAGSYNEQFF.

This rearrangement joins TRBV9 to TRBJ1-6; D gene uncertain. V lost 0 bases and J 14 bases, leaving 15 bases between the germline ends. In germline, CDR1 is SGDLS, CDR2 YYNGEE. The CDR3 extends over 14 amino acids. The CDR3 here is CASSVGSPIETLHF. CDR3 nucleotides: TGTGCCAGCAGCGTAGGGTCCCCAATCGAGACCCTCCACTTT.

The V call is TRBV30, the J call TRBJ1-5; TRBD1 aligns across 7 bases. There are 13 residues in the CDR3. The germline V gene has CDR1 GTSNPN and CDR2 SVGIG (reference sequence). Trimming took 7 bases from V and 4 from J; bases not matched to a gene: 7. CDR3: CASATGTNQPQHF. DNA of the CDR3: TGTGCCTCAGCGACAGGGACGAATCAGCCCCAGCATTTT.

This chain connects TRBV6-6 to TRBJ1-5; 8 bases are shared with TRBD1. The germline CDR1 and CDR2 sequences are MNHNY and SVGAGI (reference sequence). Losses at the gene ends were 6 bases for V and 2 bases for J; bases not matched to a gene: 9. The CDR3 consists of 16 residues. CDR3 amino acids: CASSRGTGGGNQPQHF. DNA for the CDR3: TGTGCCAGCAGCCGGGGGACAGGAGGGGGCAATCAGCCCCAGCATTTT.

This chain connects TRBV4-1 to TRBJ2-5; possibly TRBD1 for D (6 bases). The CDR3 extends over 14 amino acids. V was clipped by 0 bases and J by 5 bases, with 10 bases between them. Germline V gene sequence: CDR1 MGHRA, CDR2 YSYEKL. The CDR3 loop reads CASSQEGGRETQYF. DNA for the CDR3: TGCGCCAGCAGCCAAGAAGGGGGTCGGGAGACCCAGTACTTC.

The rearrangement uses TRBV9 and TRBJ1-2; 10 bases match TRBD1. CDR3 length: 15 residues. V shed 3 bases, J shed 2 bases, and the junction held 4 bases outside the gene matches. Looked up from germline, CDR1 is SGDLS and CDR2 is YYNGEE. This chain's CDR3 is CASSEGGQGNYGYTF. For the CDR3, the DNA is TGTGCCAGCAGCGAGGGGGGACAGGGGAACTATGGCTACACCTTC.